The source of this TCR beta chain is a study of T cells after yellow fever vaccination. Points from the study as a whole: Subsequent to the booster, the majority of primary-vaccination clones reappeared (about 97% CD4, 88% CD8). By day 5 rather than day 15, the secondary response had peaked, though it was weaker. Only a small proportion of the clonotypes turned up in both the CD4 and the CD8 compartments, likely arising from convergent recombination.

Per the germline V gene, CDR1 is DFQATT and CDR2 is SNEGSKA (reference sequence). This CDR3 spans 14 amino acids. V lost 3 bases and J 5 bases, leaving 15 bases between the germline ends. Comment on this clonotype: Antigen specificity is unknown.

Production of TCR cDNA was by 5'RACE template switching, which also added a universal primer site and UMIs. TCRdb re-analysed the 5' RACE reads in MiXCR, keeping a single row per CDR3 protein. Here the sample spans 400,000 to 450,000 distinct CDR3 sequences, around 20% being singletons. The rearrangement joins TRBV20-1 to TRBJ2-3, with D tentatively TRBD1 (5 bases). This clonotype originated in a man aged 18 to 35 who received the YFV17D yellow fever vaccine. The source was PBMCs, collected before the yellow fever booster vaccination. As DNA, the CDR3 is TGCAGTGCTAGTGGGGCTAGTATCAAAGATACGCAGTATTTT. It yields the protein CSASGASIKDTQYF.